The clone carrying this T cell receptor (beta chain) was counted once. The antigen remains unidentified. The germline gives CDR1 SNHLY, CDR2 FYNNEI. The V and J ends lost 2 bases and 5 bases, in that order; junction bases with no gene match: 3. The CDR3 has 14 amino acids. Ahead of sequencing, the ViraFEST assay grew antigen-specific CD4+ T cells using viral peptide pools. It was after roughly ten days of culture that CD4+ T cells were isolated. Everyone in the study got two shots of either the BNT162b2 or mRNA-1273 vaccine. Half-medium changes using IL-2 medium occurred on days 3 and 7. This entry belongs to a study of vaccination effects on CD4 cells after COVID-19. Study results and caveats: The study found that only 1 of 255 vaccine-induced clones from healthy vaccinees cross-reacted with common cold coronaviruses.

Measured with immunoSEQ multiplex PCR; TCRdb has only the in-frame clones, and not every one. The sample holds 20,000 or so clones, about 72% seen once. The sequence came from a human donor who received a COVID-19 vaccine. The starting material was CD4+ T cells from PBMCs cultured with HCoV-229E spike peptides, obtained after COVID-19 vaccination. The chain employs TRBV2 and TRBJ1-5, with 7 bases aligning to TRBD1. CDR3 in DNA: TGTGCCAGCAGTGAAACGGGGACAGATCAGCCCCAGCATTTT. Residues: CASSETGTDQPQHF.